This T cell receptor beta chain was recorded in a study of response to subunit inactivated influenza vaccine. Whole-study findings and limits: The authors proposed limited new T cell recruitment per seasonal influenza vaccination.

With respect to this clonotype: Its antigen is as yet unknown.

V dropped 5 bases and J dropped 7 bases, with 14 bases sitting between them. This CDR3 spans 13 amino acids. Germline-derived CDR1 and CDR2 are MNHEY and SVGEGT. Using its own MiXCR run on the RT-PCR reads, TCRdb lists one record per CDR3 protein. The sample includes roughly 500,000 distinct CDR3 sequences, about 25% of them seen just once. The chain employs TRBV6-2 or TRBV6-3 and TRBJ1-2; D perhaps matches TRBD1 (5 bases). The clonotype comes from a man between 50 and 59 years old who received an inactivated influenza vaccine. The sequencing used CD4+ T cells sorted from PBMCs, collected around 5 days after vaccination. CDR3 loop: CASSAPGPSGYTF. DNA for the CDR3: TGTGCCAGCAGTGCTCCGGGGCCCAGTGGCTACACCTTC.